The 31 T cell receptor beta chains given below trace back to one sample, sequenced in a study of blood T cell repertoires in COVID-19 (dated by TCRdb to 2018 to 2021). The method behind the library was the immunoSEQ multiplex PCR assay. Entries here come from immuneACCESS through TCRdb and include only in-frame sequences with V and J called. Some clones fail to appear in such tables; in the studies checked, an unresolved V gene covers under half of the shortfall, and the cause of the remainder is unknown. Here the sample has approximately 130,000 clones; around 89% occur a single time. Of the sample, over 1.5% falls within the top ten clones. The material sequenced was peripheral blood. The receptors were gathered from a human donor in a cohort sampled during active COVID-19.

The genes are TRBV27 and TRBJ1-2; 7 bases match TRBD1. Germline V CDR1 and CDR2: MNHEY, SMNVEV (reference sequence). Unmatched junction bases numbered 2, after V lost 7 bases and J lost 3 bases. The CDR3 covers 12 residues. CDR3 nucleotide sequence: TGTGCCAGCATGGACAGGTACTATGGCTACACCTTC. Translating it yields CASMDRYYGYTF.

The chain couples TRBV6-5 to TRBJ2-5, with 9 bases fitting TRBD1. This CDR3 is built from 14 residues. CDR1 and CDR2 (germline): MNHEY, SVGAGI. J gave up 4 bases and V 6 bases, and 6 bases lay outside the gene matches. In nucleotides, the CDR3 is TGTGCCAGCAGCATACAGGGGGCAGGAGAGACCCAGTACTTC. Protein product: CASSIQGAGETQYF.

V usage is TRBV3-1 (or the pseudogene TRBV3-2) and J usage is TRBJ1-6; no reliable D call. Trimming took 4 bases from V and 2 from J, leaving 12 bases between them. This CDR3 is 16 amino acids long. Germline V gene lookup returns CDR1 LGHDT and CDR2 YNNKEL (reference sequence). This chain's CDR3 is CASSPSSFAYNSPLHF. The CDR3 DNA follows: TGTGCCAGCAGCCCTTCCTCGTTTGCCTATAATTCACCCCTCCACTTT.

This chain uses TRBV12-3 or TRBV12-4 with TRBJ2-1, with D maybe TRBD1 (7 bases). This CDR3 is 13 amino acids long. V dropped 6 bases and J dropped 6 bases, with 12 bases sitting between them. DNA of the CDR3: TGTGCCAGCAGGCGGGACAGCCGCAATGAGCAGTTCTTC. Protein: CASRRDSRNEQFF.

The CDR3 here is CASSLRGWAQETQYF. The CDR3 region has the DNA TGTGCCAGCAGCCTCAGGGGATGGGCACAAGAGACCCAGTACTTC. The V gene is TRBV3-1 (or the pseudogene TRBV3-2), the J gene TRBJ2-5; TRBD1 is a possible D gene (6 bases). The CDR3 runs to 15 residues. The germline V and J ends were trimmed by 4 bases and 2 bases, with 14 bases remaining between them. Germline CDR1 is LGHDT and CDR2 is YNNKEL (reference sequence).

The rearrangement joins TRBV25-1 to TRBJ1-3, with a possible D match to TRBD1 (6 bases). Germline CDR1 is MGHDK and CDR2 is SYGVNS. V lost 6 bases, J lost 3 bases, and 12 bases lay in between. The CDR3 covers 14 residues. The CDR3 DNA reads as TGTGCCAGCAGCTCTAGAGGGGGTGGAAACACCATATATTTT. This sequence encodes CASSSRGGGNTIYF.

The CDR3 region has the DNA TGTGCCAGCTCACAGGGAGCGAGCTCCTACGAGCAGTACTTC. Translated, it gives CASSQGASSYEQYF. The chain couples TRBV18 to TRBJ2-7, with D possibly matching TRBD2 (5 bases). Germline values: CDR1 KGHSH, CDR2 LQKENI. This CDR3 has 14 amino acids. Trimming took 4 bases from V and 0 from J, leaving 10 bases between them.

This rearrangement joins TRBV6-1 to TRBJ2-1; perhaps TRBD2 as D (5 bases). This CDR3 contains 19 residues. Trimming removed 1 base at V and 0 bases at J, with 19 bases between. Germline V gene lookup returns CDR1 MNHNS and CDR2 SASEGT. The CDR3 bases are TGTGCCAGCAGTGAAGGAAATGTGCGGGTACTAAGCTCCTACAATGAGCAGTTCTTC. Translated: CASSEGNVRVLSSYNEQFF.

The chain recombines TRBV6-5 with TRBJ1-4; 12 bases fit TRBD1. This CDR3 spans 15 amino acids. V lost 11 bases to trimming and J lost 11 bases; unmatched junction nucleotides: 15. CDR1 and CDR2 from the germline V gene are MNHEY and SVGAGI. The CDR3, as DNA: TGTGCCCCCCCCGTTACAGGGACAGGGGGCGGGAAACTGTTTTTT. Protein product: CAPPVTGTGGGKLFF.

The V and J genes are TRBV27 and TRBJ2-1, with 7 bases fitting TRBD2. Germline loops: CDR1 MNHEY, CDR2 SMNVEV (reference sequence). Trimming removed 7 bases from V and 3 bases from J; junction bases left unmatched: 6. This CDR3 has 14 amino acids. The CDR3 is CASNLSGNYNEQFF. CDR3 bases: TGTGCCAGCAATCTCAGCGGGAACTACAATGAGCAGTTCTTC.

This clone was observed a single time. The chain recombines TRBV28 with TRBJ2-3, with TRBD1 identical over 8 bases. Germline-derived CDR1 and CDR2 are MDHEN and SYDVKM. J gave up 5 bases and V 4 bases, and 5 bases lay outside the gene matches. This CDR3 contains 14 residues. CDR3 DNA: TGTGCCAGCAGTTCGCAGGGGGCGGGAGATACGCAGTATTTT. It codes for CASSSQGAGDTQYF.

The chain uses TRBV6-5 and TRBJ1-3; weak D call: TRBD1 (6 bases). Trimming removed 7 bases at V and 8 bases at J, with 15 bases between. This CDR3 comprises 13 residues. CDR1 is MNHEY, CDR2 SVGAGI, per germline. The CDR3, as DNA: TGTGCCAGCACCAATTTCAGGGGAGACACCATATATTTT. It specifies CASTNFRGDTIYF.

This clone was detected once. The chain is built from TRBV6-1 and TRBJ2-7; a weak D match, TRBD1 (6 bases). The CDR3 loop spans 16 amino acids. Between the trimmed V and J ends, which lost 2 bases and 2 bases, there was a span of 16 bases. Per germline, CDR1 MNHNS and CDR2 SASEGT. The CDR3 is CASSESGRQATYEQYF. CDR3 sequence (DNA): TGTGCCAGCAGTGAATCAGGGAGACAGGCCACCTACGAGCAGTACTTC.

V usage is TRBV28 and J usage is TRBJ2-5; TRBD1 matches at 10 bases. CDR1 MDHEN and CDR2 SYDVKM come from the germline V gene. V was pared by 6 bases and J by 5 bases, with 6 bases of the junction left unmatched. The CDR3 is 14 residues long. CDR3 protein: CASSSGQGPETQYF. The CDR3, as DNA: TGTGCCAGCAGCTCGGGACAGGGGCCGGAGACCCAGTACTTC.

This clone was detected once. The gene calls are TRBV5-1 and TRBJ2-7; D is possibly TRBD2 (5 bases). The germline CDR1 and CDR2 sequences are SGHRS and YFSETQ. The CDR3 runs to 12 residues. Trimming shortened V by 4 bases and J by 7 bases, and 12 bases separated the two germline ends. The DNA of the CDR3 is TGCGCCAGCAGCCGGGAAGGCTGGGAGCAGTACTTC. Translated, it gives CASSREGWEQYF.

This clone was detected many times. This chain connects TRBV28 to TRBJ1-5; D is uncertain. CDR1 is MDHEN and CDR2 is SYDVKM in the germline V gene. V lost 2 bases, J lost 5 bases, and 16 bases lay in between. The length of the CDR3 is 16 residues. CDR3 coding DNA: TGTGCCAGCAGTTTAATTTCTGGCCGGGGAGATCAGCCCCAGCATTTT. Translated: CASSLISGRGDQPQHF.

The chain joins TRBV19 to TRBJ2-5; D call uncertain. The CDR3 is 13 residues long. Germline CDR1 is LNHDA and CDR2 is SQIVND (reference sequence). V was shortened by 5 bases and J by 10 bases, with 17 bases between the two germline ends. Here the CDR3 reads CASSPPFVADQYF. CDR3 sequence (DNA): TGTGCCAGTAGTCCCCCATTTGTTGCGGACCAGTACTTC.

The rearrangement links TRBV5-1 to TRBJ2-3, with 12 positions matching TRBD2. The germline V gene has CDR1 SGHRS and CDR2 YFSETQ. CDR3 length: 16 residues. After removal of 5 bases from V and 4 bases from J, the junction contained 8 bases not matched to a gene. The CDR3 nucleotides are TGCGCCAGCAGATACCTAGCGGGAGGGCCCCCAGATACGCAGTATTTT. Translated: CASRYLAGGPPDTQYF.

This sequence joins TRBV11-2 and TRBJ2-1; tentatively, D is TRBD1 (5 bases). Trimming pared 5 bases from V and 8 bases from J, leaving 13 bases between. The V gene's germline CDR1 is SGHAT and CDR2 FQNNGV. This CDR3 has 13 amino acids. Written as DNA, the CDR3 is TGTGCCAGCAGCCTCAGGGCTAGGGATGAGCAGTTCTTC. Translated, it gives CASSLRARDEQFF.

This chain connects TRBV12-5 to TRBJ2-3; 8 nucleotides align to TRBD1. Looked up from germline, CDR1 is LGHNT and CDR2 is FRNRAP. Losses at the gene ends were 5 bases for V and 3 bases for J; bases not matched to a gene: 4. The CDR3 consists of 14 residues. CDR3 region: CASGITGGTDTQYF. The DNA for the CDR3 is TGTGCTAGTGGTATCACAGGGGGGACAGATACGCAGTATTTT.

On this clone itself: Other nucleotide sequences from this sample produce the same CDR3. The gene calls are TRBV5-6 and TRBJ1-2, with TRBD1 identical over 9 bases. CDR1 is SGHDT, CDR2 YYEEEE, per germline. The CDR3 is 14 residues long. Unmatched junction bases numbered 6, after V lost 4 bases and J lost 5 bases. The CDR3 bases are TGTGCCAGCAGCCCGGGACAGGGCCAGTATGGCTACACCTTC. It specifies CASSPGQGQYGYTF.

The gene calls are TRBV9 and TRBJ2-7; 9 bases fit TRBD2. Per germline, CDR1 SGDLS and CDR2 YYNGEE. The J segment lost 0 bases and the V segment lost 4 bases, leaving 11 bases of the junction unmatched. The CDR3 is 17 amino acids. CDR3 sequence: CASSPLLAGASSYEQYF. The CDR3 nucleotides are TGTGCCAGCAGCCCCCTATTAGCGGGGGCCAGCTCCTACGAGCAGTACTTC.

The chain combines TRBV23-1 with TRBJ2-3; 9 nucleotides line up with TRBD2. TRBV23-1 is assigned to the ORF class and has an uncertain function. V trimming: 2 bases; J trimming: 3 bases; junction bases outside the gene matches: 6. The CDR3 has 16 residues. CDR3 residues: CASSQNGTSSTDTQYF. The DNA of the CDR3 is TGCGCCAGCAGTCAAAACGGGACTAGCTCTACAGATACGCAGTATTTT.

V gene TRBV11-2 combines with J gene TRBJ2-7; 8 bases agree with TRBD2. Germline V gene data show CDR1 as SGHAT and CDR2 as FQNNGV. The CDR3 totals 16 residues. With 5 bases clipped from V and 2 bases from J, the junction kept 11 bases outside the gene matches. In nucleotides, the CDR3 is TGTGCCAGCAGCGTGTTACCGGGAGGGCCTACCTACGAGCAGTACTTC. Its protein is CASSVLPGGPTYEQYF. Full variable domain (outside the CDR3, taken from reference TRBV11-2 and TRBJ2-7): EAGVAQSPRYKIIEKRQSVAFWCNPISGHATLYWYQQILGQGPKLLIQFQNNGVVDDSQLPKDRFSAERLKGVDSTLKIQPAKLEDSAVYLCASSVLPGGPTYEQYFGPGTRLTVT.

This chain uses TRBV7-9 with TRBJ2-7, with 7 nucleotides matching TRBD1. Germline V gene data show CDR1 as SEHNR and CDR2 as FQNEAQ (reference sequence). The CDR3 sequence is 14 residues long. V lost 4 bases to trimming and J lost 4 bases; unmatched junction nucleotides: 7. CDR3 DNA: TGTGCCAGCAGCTCCGGGACAGCACCGTACGAGCAGTACTTC. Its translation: CASSSGTAPYEQYF.

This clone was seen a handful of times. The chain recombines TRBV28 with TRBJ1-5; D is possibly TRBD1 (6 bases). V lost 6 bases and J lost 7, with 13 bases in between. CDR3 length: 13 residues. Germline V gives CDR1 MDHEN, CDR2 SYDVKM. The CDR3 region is CASRTGSRQPQHF. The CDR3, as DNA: TGTGCCAGCAGAACAGGGTCCCGGCAGCCCCAGCATTTT.

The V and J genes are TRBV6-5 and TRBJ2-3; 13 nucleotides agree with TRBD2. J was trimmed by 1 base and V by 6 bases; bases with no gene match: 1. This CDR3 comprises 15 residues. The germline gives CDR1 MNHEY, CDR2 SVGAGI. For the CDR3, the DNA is TGTGCCAGCAGCGGACTAGCGGGGGGCACAGATACGCAGTATTTT. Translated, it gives CASSGLAGGTDTQYF.

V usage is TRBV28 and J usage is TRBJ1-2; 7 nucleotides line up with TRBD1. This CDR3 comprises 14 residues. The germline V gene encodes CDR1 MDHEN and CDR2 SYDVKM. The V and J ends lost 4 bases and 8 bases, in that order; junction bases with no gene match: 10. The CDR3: CASSSTGIRYGYTF. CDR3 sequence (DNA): TGTGCCAGCAGTTCGACAGGGATTCGGTACGGCTACACCTTC.

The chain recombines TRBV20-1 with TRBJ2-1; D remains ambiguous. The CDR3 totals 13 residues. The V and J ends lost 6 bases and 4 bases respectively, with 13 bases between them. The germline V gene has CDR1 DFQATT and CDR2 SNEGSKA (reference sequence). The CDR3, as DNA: TGCAGTGCAAGTATGGCCGATTACAATGAGCAGTTCTTC. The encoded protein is CSASMADYNEQFF.

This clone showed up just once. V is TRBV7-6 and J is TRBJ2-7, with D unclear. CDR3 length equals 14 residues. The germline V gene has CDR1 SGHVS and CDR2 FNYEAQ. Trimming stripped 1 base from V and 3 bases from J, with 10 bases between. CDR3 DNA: TGTGCCAGCAGCTTAGTTTTCGCAGACTACGAGCAGTACTTC. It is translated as CASSLVFADYEQYF.

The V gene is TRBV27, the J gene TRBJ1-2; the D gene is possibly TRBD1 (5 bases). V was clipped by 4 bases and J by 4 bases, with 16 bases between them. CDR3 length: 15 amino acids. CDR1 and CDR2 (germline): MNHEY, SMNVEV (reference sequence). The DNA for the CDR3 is TGTGCCAGCAGTTCGCCGTCGATGGGGGGCTATGGCTACACCTTC. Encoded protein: CASSSPSMGGYGYTF.